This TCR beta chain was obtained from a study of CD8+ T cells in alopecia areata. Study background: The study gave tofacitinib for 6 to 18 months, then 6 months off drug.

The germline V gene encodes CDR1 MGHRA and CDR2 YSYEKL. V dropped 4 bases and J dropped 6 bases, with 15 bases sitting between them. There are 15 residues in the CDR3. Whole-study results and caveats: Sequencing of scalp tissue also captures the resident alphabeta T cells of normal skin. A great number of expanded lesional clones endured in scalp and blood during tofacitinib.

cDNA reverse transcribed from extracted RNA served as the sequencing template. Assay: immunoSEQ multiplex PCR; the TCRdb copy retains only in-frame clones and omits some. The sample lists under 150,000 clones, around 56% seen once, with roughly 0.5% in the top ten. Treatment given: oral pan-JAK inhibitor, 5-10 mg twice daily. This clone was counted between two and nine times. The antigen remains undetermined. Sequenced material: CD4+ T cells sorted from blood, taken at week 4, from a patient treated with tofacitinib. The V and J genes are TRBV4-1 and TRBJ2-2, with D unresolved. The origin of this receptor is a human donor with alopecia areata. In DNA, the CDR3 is TGCGCCAGCAGCCTAGCCGGAGTGGGTGCCGGGGAGCTGTTTTTT. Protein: CASSLAGVGAGELFF.